This T cell receptor (beta chain) is from a study of T cell changes during pregnancy in multiple sclerosis. Per germline, CDR1 MDHEN and CDR2 SYDVKM. V was clipped by 6 bases and J by 8 bases, with 19 bases between them. This CDR3 is 15 amino acids long. Measured with immunoSEQ multiplex PCR; TCRdb has only the in-frame clones, and not every one. The profile shows some 50,000 clones, about 91% of them singletons. The V gene is TRBV28, the J gene TRBJ1-4; D might be TRBD1 (6 bases). The TCR originated in a female donor with multiple sclerosis, enrolled in a pregnancy study. The sequenced sample was CD4+ T cells from peripheral blood mononuclear cells, obtained in the second trimester of pregnancy. The CDR3 nucleotides read TGTGCCAGCAGACTCCCTGGGGAGGGGGAAGAAAAACTGTTTTTT. Protein: CASRLPGEGEEKLFF.